One sample yielded the 16 T cell receptor beta chains listed below, sequenced in a study of blood T cell repertoires in COVID-19. Here immunoSEQ multiplex PCR was the method, and the copy in TCRdb shows in-frame clones only, minus some. Here the sample spans about 370,000 clones, about 89% being singletons. The sample comprised peripheral blood. The receptors shown here come from a woman aged 25 to 45 with COVID-19, enrolled during active disease.

The chain employs TRBV27 and TRBJ1-5; no reliable D call. This CDR3 is 13 amino acids long. Trimming shortened V by 3 bases and J by 5 bases, and 8 bases separated the two germline ends. CDR1 is MNHEY and CDR2 is SMNVEV in the germline V gene (reference sequence). The CDR3 DNA follows: TGTGCCAGCAGTTTCAGTATATATCAGCCCCAGCATTTT. Residues: CASSFSIYQPQHF.

The chain uses TRBV5-4 and TRBJ2-3; TRBD1 matches at 8 bases. The CDR3 loop spans 13 amino acids. V shed 1 base, J shed 6 bases, and the junction held 1 base outside the gene matches. Per germline, CDR1 SGHNT and CDR2 YYREEE (reference sequence). CDR3 coding DNA: TGTGCCAGCAGCTTGAACAGGGGGGATACGCAGTATTTT. This encodes CASSLNRGDTQYF.

The gene calls are TRBV19 and TRBJ1-2, with 10 bases lining up with TRBD1. With 10 bases clipped from V and 1 base from J, the junction kept 12 bases outside the gene matches. The CDR3 contains 16 residues. Germline lookup yields CDR1 LNHDA and CDR2 SQIVND (reference sequence). The CDR3 loop is CATQDPRDRGNYGYTF. CDR3 DNA: TGTGCCACTCAAGACCCGCGGGACAGGGGTAACTATGGCTACACCTTC.

The CDR3 nucleotides read TGTGCCAGCAGCTTGGGCGGGGGCACCTACAATGAGCAGTTCTTC. Translation gives CASSLGGGTYNEQFF. The gene calls are TRBV5-4 and TRBJ2-1, with D maybe TRBD2 (7 bases). The germline CDR1 and CDR2 sequences are SGHNT and YYREEE (reference sequence). The CDR3 totals 15 residues. The germline V and J ends were trimmed by 0 bases and 2 bases, with 9 bases remaining between them.

CDR3 region: CASRDRGHQPQHF. CDR3 coding DNA: TGTGCCAGTAGGGACAGGGGGCATCAGCCCCAGCATTTT. V usage is TRBV19 and J usage is TRBJ1-5, with 11 bases fitting TRBD1. This CDR3 contains 13 residues. Trimming at V came to 6 bases and at J to 5 bases, leaving 0 bases not matched to a gene. Germline CDR1 is LNHDA and CDR2 is SQIVND (reference sequence).

This chain uses TRBV11-2 with TRBJ2-2; TRBD2 matches at 16 bases. V was pared by 2 bases and J by 3 bases, with 6 bases of the junction left unmatched. The CDR3 consists of 19 residues. Germline CDR1 SGHAT, CDR2 FQNNGV. The CDR3 region is CASSLKGTSGRAYTGELFF. The CDR3 DNA reads as TGTGCCAGCAGCTTAAAAGGGACTAGCGGGAGGGCCTACACCGGGGAGCTGTTTTTT.

A few counts support this clone. CDR3 DNA sequence: TGTGCCAGCAGCTCCTCAGGGGTTGATGAAAAACTGTTTTTT. It yields the protein CASSSSGVDEKLFF. This chain connects TRBV7-9 to TRBJ1-4, with D perhaps TRBD1 (6 bases). CDR3 length: 14 residues. V shed 4 bases and J shed 6 bases, with 12 bases lying between them. CDR1 is SEHNR, CDR2 FQNEAQ, per germline (reference sequence).

The V gene is TRBV2, the J gene TRBJ1-2; 7 bases are a match to TRBD1. Germline CDR1 is SNHLY and CDR2 is FYNNEI. V was clipped by 5 bases and J by 8 bases; unmatched bases: 5. This CDR3 has 12 amino acids. In DNA, the CDR3 is TGTGCCAGCAGTAGACAGGGCATCGGCTACACCTTC. It yields the protein CASSRQGIGYTF.

The table lists this clone with a few counts. The V gene is TRBV6-5, the J gene TRBJ2-1; no firm D call. CDR1 is MNHEY, CDR2 SVGAGI, per germline. Trimming pared 0 bases from V and 2 bases from J, leaving 8 bases between. The CDR3 is 15 amino acids. The CDR3 sequence: CASSYSPQPYNEQFF. DNA of the CDR3: TGTGCCAGCAGTTACTCACCACAACCCTACAATGAGCAGTTCTTC.

The V gene is TRBV29-1, the J gene TRBJ2-1; TRBD2 agrees at 7 bases. J gave up 8 bases and V 0 bases, and 10 bases lay outside the gene matches. The CDR3 is 15 amino acids. The germline V gene has CDR1 SQVTM and CDR2 ANQGSEA. As DNA, the CDR3 is TGCAGCGTTGAAGATCTGGGGACTAAAGCCCATGAGCAGTTCTTC. The encoded protein is CSVEDLGTKAHEQFF.

The chain has TRBV5-5 and TRBJ2-1; D might be TRBD2 (5 bases). This CDR3 spans 15 amino acids. V dropped 2 bases and J dropped 9 bases, with 18 bases sitting between them. Germline V gives CDR1 SGHKS, CDR2 YYEKEE (reference sequence). DNA for the CDR3: TGTGCCAGCAGCTTCAACAGCGGCCTTTTCGCTGAGCAGTTCTTC. Residues: CASSFNSGLFAEQFF.

This chain connects TRBV18 to TRBJ2-1; 11 bases fit TRBD2. The CDR3 runs to 15 residues. Germline CDR1 is KGHSH and CDR2 is LQKENI. V trimming: 0 bases; J trimming: 9 bases; junction bases outside the gene matches: 4. The CDR3 bases are TGTGCCAGCTCACCACCTAGCGGGAGGGATAGTGAGCAGTTCTTC. Residues: CASSPPSGRDSEQFF. The full variable domain, with the rest looked up from reference TRBV18 and TRBJ2-1, is NAGVMQNPRHLVRRRGQEARLRCSPMKGHSHVYWYRQLPEEGLKFMVYLQKENIIDESGMPKERFSAEFPKEGPSILRIQQVVRGDSAAYFCASSPPSGRDSEQFFGPGTRLTVL.

The chain is built from TRBV2 and TRBJ1-4; D not certain. From germline, CDR1 is SNHLY and CDR2 FYNNEI. The CDR3 is 15 residues long. The germline V and J ends were trimmed by 8 bases and 7 bases, with 20 bases remaining between them. The CDR3 bases are TGTGCCAGCCGAATGACCCCCCTAGGTGGTGAAAAACTGTTTTTT. Encoded protein: CASRMTPLGGEKLFF.

The J gene is TRBJ1-6, the V gene TRBV19; D is unresolved. The CDR3 extends over 13 amino acids. Germline V gene lookup returns CDR1 LNHDA and CDR2 SQIVND (reference sequence). V was trimmed by 1 base and J by 7 bases, leaving 5 bases between them. CDR3 coding DNA: TGTGCCAGTAGTATAGGAGAAAATTCACCCCTCCACTTT. It specifies CASSIGENSPLHF.

This chain uses TRBV5-1 with TRBJ2-7, with 10 bases that match TRBD1. Germline V gives CDR1 SGHRS, CDR2 YFSETQ. V dropped 4 bases and J dropped 0; count of bases not matched to a gene: 4. The CDR3 sequence is 15 residues long. The CDR3 nucleotides are TGCGCCAGCAGCCCCCGACAGGGGGCCTCCTACGAGCAGTACTTC. Its translation is CASSPRQGASYEQYF.

The chain links TRBV3-1 (or the pseudogene TRBV3-2) to TRBJ2-1; the match to TRBD2 covers 10 bases. The CDR3 spans 16 residues. The V segment lost 1 base and the J segment 5 bases; nucleotides outside the gene matches: 5. The germline CDR1 and CDR2 sequences are LGHDT and YNNKEL (reference sequence). DNA for the CDR3: TGTGCCAGCAGCCAAGGGACTAGCGGACAGAACAATGAGCAGTTCTTC. This encodes CASSQGTSGQNNEQFF.